Listed below are T cell receptor beta chains from one sample, sequenced in a study of identical twins. One entry per CDR3 protein results from TCRdb running MiXCR on the 5' RACE reads. Here the sample spans roughly 690,000 distinct CDR3 sequences, approximately 22% being singletons. These data were likewise used in another study, on T cells expressing NK-cell markers.

The sample consisted of PBMCs. These receptors all come from a woman between 18 and 29 years old in good health. The CDR3 runs from the conserved cysteine through the conserved F or W. The order of the fields is D gene, V gene, J gene, clone size, CDR3 DNA, CDR3 protein. The D gene is left open where the match is weak. Part of the rows lack a size; the others show once, few, many or a class for expanded clones.

D: TRBD2; V: TRBV20-1; J: TRBJ2-3; size: many; DNA: TGCAGTGCTAGTGGGACTAGCGGTGCTACGCAGTATTTT; CDR3: CSASGTSGATQYF
D: -; V: TRBV12-3/TRBV12-4; J: TRBJ2-3; size: -; DNA: TGTGCCAGCAGTTTAGCCGGACAGAGTGCGCAGTATTTT; CDR3: CASSLAGQSAQYF
D: -; V: TRBV4-2; J: TRBJ2-2; size: -; DNA: TGTGCCAGCACCCGAGACCTAGCGAGCACCGGGGAGCTGTTTTTT; CDR3: CASTRDLASTGELFF
D: TRBD1; V: TRBV30; J: TRBJ1-1; size: few; DNA: TGTGCCTGGGCAAGGACAGGGCGCACTGAAGCTTTCTTT; CDR3: CAWARTGRTEAFF
D: -; V: TRBV10-3; J: TRBJ2-2; size: -; DNA: TGTGCCATCAGTGAAGTAGACGCCACGAACACCGGGGAGCTGTTTTTT; CDR3: CAISEVDATNTGELFF
D: -; V: TRBV11-2; J: TRBJ2-1; size: few; DNA: TGTGCCAGCAGCCCAATATACGGCGCCTACAATGAGCAGTTCTTC; CDR3: CASSPIYGAYNEQFF
D: -; V: TRBV12-3/TRBV12-4; J: TRBJ1-5; size: -; DNA: TGTGCCAGCAGAAACAGCCCGCTCGGTCAGCCCCAGCATTTT; CDR3: CASRNSPLGQPQHF
D: -; V: TRBV29-1; J: TRBJ2-3; size: -; DNA: TGCAGCGTTGACGGCTCAAGCACAGATAAGCAGTATTTT; CDR3: CSVDGSSTDKQYF
D: -; V: TRBV29-1; J: TRBJ2-1; size: -; DNA: TGCAGCGGGACTCGGGCGGGGTCTTACAATGAGCAGTTCTTC; CDR3: CSGTRAGSYNEQFF
D: TRBD1; V: TRBV20-1; J: TRBJ2-7; size: few; DNA: TGCAGCCTCCTTAGACAGGGGGCTTCCTACGAGCAGTACTTC; CDR3: CSLLRQGASYEQYF
D: TRBD1; V: TRBV20-1; J: TRBJ1-1; size: few; DNA: TGCAGTGCTAGCGCAGGGGGCGCTGAAGCTTTCTTT; CDR3: CSASAGGAEAFF
D: -; V: TRBV27; J: TRBJ2-1; size: -; DNA: TGTGCCAGCAGTTTAAGGAGCGGGCCGAAGGGCGATGAGCAGTTCTTC; CDR3: CASSLRSGPKGDEQFF
D: TRBD2; V: TRBV5-1; J: TRBJ2-1; size: -; DNA: TGCGCCAGCAGCTTAACTAGCGGGGGGGCTAGGAATGAGCAGTTCTTC; CDR3: CASSLTSGGARNEQFF
D: TRBD1; V: TRBV3-1; J: TRBJ1-5; size: many; DNA: TGTGCCAGCAGCCGAACGGGACAGGGGAATCAGCCCCAGCATTTT; CDR3: CASSRTGQGNQPQHF
D: -; V: TRBV6-2/TRBV6-3; J: TRBJ2-1; size: -; DNA: TGTGCCAGCAGTTACGAGTGGGGTAGCTTGCATGAGCAGTTCTTC; CDR3: CASSYEWGSLHEQFF
D: -; V: TRBV7-2; J: TRBJ1-2; size: -; DNA: TGTGCCAGCAGTTGGCAGGCTCCTCTTTCTGGCTACACCTTC; CDR3: CASSWQAPLSGYTF
D: -; V: TRBV20-1; J: TRBJ1-5; size: many; DNA: TGCAGTGCAACTGGACAGACCGATAGCAATCAGCCCCAGCATTTT; CDR3: CSATGQTDSNQPQHF
D: -; V: TRBV20-1; J: TRBJ1-1; size: -; DNA: TGCAGTGCTAGCGGGGAAGGGAACACTGAAGCTTTCTTT; CDR3: CSASGEGNTEAFF
D: TRBD2; V: TRBV6-1; J: TRBJ2-7; size: -; DNA: TGTGCCAGCAAGCAGGGAGCGGGGAACTCCTACGAGCAGTACTTC; CDR3: CASKQGAGNSYEQYF
D: TRBD2; V: TRBV3-1; J: TRBJ2-1; size: -; DNA: TGTGCCAGCAGCCAAGAGGCGGGTAGCGGGAGATGGGTATCGTACAATGAGCAGTTCTTC; CDR3: CASSQEAGSGRWVSYNEQFF
D: -; V: TRBV27; J: TRBJ2-6; size: many; DNA: TGTGCCAGCAGTCCGATACAGAGCTCTGGGGCCAACGTCCTGACTTTC; CDR3: CASSPIQSSGANVLTF
D: -; V: TRBV15; J: TRBJ1-6; size: few; DNA: TGTGCCACCAGCAGAGAGAGGGCCTCCTATAATTCACCCCTCCACTTT; CDR3: CATSRERASYNSPLHF
D: -; V: TRBV12-3/TRBV12-4; J: TRBJ2-1; size: many; DNA: TGTGCCAGCAGTTTAGGCGTCAGCGTGCGGGGAAATGAGCAGTTCTTC; CDR3: CASSLGVSVRGNEQFF
D: -; V: TRBV9; J: TRBJ1-4; size: few; DNA: TGTGCCAGCGCCCAGGGTGCAACTAATGAAAAACTGTTTTTT; CDR3: CASAQGATNEKLFF
D: -; V: TRBV7-3; J: TRBJ2-5; size: -; DNA: TGTGCCAGCAGCTTCGGTCCGGGACAAGAGACCCAGTACTTC; CDR3: CASSFGPGQETQYF
D: -; V: TRBV29-1; J: TRBJ1-1; size: -; DNA: TGCAGCGTTGTGTGGGCTACTGAAGCTTTCTTT; CDR3: CSVVWATEAFF
D: TRBD2; V: TRBV6-2/TRBV6-3; J: TRBJ2-1; size: -; DNA: TGTGCCAGCAGTACCCGGACTAGCGGGGACTACAATGAGCAGTTCTTC; CDR3: CASSTRTSGDYNEQFF
D: -; V: TRBV6-1; J: TRBJ1-1; size: -; DNA: TGTGCCAGCAGGGGTAGACAGAACACTGAAGCTTTCTTT; CDR3: CASRGRQNTEAFF
D: TRBD2; V: TRBV2; J: TRBJ2-7; size: -; DNA: TGTGCCAGCCCCGGGACTAGCGCGTCCTACGAGCAGTACTTC; CDR3: CASPGTSASYEQYF
D: -; V: TRBV20-1; J: TRBJ2-3; size: many; DNA: TGCAGTGTTACATTCCAACGGGGATACACAGATACGCAGTATTTT; CDR3: CSVTFQRGYTDTQYF
D: -; V: TRBV12-3/TRBV12-4; J: TRBJ2-1; size: -; DNA: TGTGCCAGCAGTTTAGGGCAGCGGTACTACAATGAGCAGTTCTTC; CDR3: CASSLGQRYYNEQFF
D: TRBD2; V: TRBV3-1; J: TRBJ2-5; size: few; DNA: TGTGCCAGCAGCCTCCTGAAGCGGGAAAGTCAAGAGACCCAGTACTTC; CDR3: CASSLLKRESQETQYF
D: TRBD1; V: TRBV25-1; J: TRBJ2-7; size: -; DNA: TGTGCCAGCAAGGTGGGACAGGACTTGCAGTACTTC; CDR3: CASKVGQDLQYF
D: TRBD1; V: TRBV7-2; J: TRBJ2-3; size: few; DNA: TGTGCCAGCAGCCGACAGGGGAGTGATACGCAGTATTTT; CDR3: CASSRQGSDTQYF
D: TRBD2; V: TRBV11-3; J: TRBJ2-3; size: -; DNA: TGTGCCAGCAGCTTTCGACTAGCGGGGAACACAGATACGCAGTATTTT; CDR3: CASSFRLAGNTDTQYF
D: TRBD2; V: TRBV20-1; J: TRBJ2-1; size: -; DNA: TGCAGTGCTGGGACTAGCGGGCGGATTAGCTCCTACAATGAGCAGTTCTTC; CDR3: CSAGTSGRISSYNEQFF
D: -; V: TRBV24-1; J: TRBJ2-1; size: -; DNA: TGTGCCACCAGTGATTCGAGGGGTGAGCAGTTCTTC; CDR3: CATSDSRGEQFF
D: TRBD2; V: TRBV5-1; J: TRBJ2-7; size: few; DNA: TGCGCCAGCGCAACTAGCGGGAGTTCCGAGCAGTACTTC; CDR3: CASATSGSSEQYF
D: TRBD2; V: TRBV5-1; J: TRBJ2-1; size: few; DNA: TGCGCCAGCAGCTGGGACGGGAGGTCGGGTGAGCAGTTCTTC; CDR3: CASSWDGRSGEQFF
D: -; V: TRBV12-3/TRBV12-4; J: TRBJ2-3; size: -; DNA: TGTGCCAGCAGTTTCGGGCGGGGAGGCACAGATACGCAGTATTTT; CDR3: CASSFGRGGTDTQYF
D: -; V: TRBV15; J: TRBJ2-7; size: few; DNA: TGTGCCACCAGCAGAGCACTAGCATACGAGCAGTACTTC; CDR3: CATSRALAYEQYF
D: -; V: TRBV5-1; J: TRBJ2-1; size: -; DNA: TGCGCCAGCAGCTTGGGTGAGTCGCACAATGAGCAGTTCTTC; CDR3: CASSLGESHNEQFF
D: TRBD1; V: TRBV10-3; J: TRBJ2-2; size: -; DNA: TGTGCCATCAGTGGAGACAGGGCCCACGGCACCGGGGAGCTGTTTTTT; CDR3: CAISGDRAHGTGELFF
D: -; V: TRBV4-3; J: TRBJ1-6; size: few; DNA: TGCGCCAGCAGCCAAGGTGCCAGCCTTAATTCACCCCTCCACTTT; CDR3: CASSQGASLNSPLHF
D: -; V: TRBV29-1; J: TRBJ2-3; size: -; DNA: TGCAGCGTTGGACAGTACACAGATACGCAGTATTTT; CDR3: CSVGQYTDTQYF
D: TRBD2; V: TRBV20-1; J: TRBJ2-3; size: -; DNA: TGCAGTGCTAGAACTAGCGGGAGTGGAGATACGCAGTATTTT; CDR3: CSARTSGSGDTQYF
D: TRBD1; V: TRBV7-2; J: TRBJ2-7; size: -; DNA: TGTGCCAGCAGCCCGCGACAGGGTAGGGTCGGGCAGTACTTC; CDR3: CASSPRQGRVGQYF
D: -; V: TRBV27; J: TRBJ2-2; size: few; DNA: TGTGCCAGCAGTTCCCTACCTCCCGGGGAGCTGTTTTTT; CDR3: CASSSLPPGELFF
D: -; V: TRBV6-2/TRBV6-3; J: TRBJ2-1; size: -; DNA: TGTGCCAGCAGTTGGGGTTCCGACAATGAGCAGTTCTTC; CDR3: CASSWGSDNEQFF
D: -; V: TRBV5-1; J: TRBJ2-5; size: -; DNA: TGCGCCAGCAGCTTACTGGGGTCGGGGGAAGAGACCCAGTACTTC; CDR3: CASSLLGSGEETQYF
D: TRBD1; V: TRBV12-3/TRBV12-4; J: TRBJ1-2; size: many; DNA: TGTGCCAGCAGAGGGCCGGGACAGGGGGCAGCTGACTATGGCTACACCTTC; CDR3: CASRGPGQGAADYGYTF
D: -; V: TRBV28; J: TRBJ2-7; size: -; DNA: TGTGCCAGCAGCCGCGGCCGGTCCTACGAGCAGTACTTC; CDR3: CASSRGRSYEQYF